This paragraph covers one TCR beta chain sequence. What it binds is unknown. The sample is drawn from a study of CD8+ T cells in alopecia areata. It was cDNA, reverse transcribed from extracted RNA, that served as the sequencing template. TCRdb's copy holds only in-frame clones and misses some; the assay was immunoSEQ multiplex PCR. The table has fewer than 150,000 clones, approximately 60% seen once. Sorting of CD4+ and CD8+ T cells was performed on PBMCs. Overall study findings and caveats: Patients shared TCRs less clearly than mice did, possibly owing to HLA.

The CDR3 runs 15 residues. Between the trimmed V and J ends, which lost 0 bases and 2 bases, there was a span of 11 bases. Looked up from germline, CDR1 is ENHRY and CDR2 is SYGVKD. This TCR was recovered from a human donor in good health. This chain links TRBV10-3 with TRBJ2-7, with D tentatively TRBD1 or TRBD2 (7 bases each). Material: CD4+ T cells sorted from blood. The CDR3 DNA sequence: TGTGCCATCAGTGAGTCCCAGGGGGGGACCTACGAGCAGTACTTC. It is translated as CAISESQGGTYEQYF.